One sample yielded the 18 T cell receptor beta chains listed below, sequenced in a study of read filtering for tumor transcriptome and immune sequencing. The library was built from about 400 ng RNA with molecular barcoded adaptors for alpha/delta and beta/gamma chains. TCRdb re-derived calls from the reads in MiXCR, one entry per CDR3 protein. The table shows around 130,000 distinct CDR3 sequences, with roughly 13% occurring only once. Material for sequencing was a population of CD138-negative cells sorted from bone marrow. The receptors derive from a donor aged 40 or older with multiple myeloma.

This clonotype was observed at least ten times. The chain has TRBV10-3 and TRBJ2-1, with D perhaps matching TRBD2 (6 bases). The CDR3 totals 17 residues. V gave up 6 bases and J gave up 7 bases, with 25 bases separating them. The germline CDR1 and CDR2 sequences are ENHRY and SYGVKD. The CDR3 DNA sequence: TGTGCCATCAGAGGCGCTAAACTTCAGGGAGGAGGAAATGAGCAGTTCTTC. It codes for CAIRGAKLQGGGNEQFF.

With respect to this clonotype: One end of the junction is discordant with germline, which a read error may explain. The chain combines TRBV12-3 or TRBV12-4 with TRBJ1-3, with D possibly TRBD1 on 5 matching bases. The CDR3 is 14 residues long. The CDR3 nucleotides are TGTGCCAGCAGGCTCCCCGGGAGGGGAAGCACCATATATTTT. Translating gives CASRLPGRGSTIYF.

The sample holds many counts of this clonotype. The gene calls are TRBV7-9 and TRBJ2-2, with 13 positions matching TRBD2. J was trimmed by 3 bases and V by 5 bases; bases with no gene match: 3. This CDR3 has 16 amino acids. In germline, CDR1 is SEHNR, CDR2 FQNEAQ (reference sequence). This chain's CDR3 is CASSPTSGRDTGELFF. As DNA, the CDR3 is TGTGCCAGCAGCCCCACTAGCGGGAGGGACACCGGGGAGCTGTTTTTT.

Ten or more counts support this clonotype. The V and J genes are TRBV6-6 and TRBJ2-1; D gene uncertain. The CDR3 is 15 amino acids. V lost 2 bases, J lost 5 bases, and 13 bases lay in between. CDR1 and CDR2 from the germline V gene are MNHNY and SVGAGI (reference sequence). The DNA of the CDR3 is TGTGCCAGCAGTTACGGGCCCTCGGCCGACAATGAGCAGTTCTTC. It is translated as CASSYGPSADNEQFF.

This clonotype was recorded many times. The chain joins TRBV4-3 to TRBJ2-7; a possible D gene is TRBD2 (6 bases). Germline CDR1 and CDR2: LGHNA and YSLEER. This CDR3 contains 14 residues. Trimming took 0 bases from V and 0 from J, leaving 6 bases between them. CDR3 amino acids: CASSQDGSSYEQYF. CDR3 sequence (DNA): TGCGCCAGCAGCCAAGACGGGAGCTCCTACGAGCAGTACTTC.

A word on this clonotype: A much larger clone lies a single base off, so this may be a read error. The rearrangement uses TRBV7-8 and TRBJ2-7; D gene ambiguous. The CDR3 covers 15 residues. With 4 bases removed from V and 0 bases from J, the gap between germline ends came to 13 bases. Germline assignment: CDR1 SGHVS and CDR2 FQNEAQ. The chain's CDR3 is CASSSEPSLSYEQYF. The DNA for the CDR3 is TGTGCCAGCAGCTCTGAACCTTCTCTCTCCTACGAGCAGTACTTC.

On this clonotype itself: The likely explanation is a read error, given a far larger clone one base away. The conserved final phenylalanine or tryptophan is absent from the CDR3, which likely points to a read error. The chain links TRBV5-1 to TRBJ2-3; perhaps D is TRBD1 or TRBD2 (5 bases each). CDR1 is SGHRS, CDR2 YFSETQ, per germline. The CDR3 extends over 15 amino acids. Written as DNA, the CDR3 is TGTGCCAGCAGCTTGGTAGGGACCACCACAGATACGCAGTATTCT. Translated, it gives CASSLVGTTTDTQYS.

This clonotype was seen ten or more times. The chain uses TRBV11-3 and TRBJ2-1, with 7 bases identical to TRBD2. The CDR3 is made up of 17 amino acids. After removal of 1 base from V and 3 bases from J, the junction contained 9 bases not matched to a gene. Germline V gene sequence: CDR1 SGHNT, CDR2 YENEEA. CDR3 in DNA: TGTGCCAGCAGCTTAGCCCTGTGGCTAGCGGACTACAATGAGCAGTTCTTC. Translation: CASSLALWLADYNEQFF.

This clonotype appeared many times. The chain has TRBV5-5 and TRBJ2-3, with a tentative D call TRBD2 (6 bases). V was trimmed by 0 bases and J by 2 bases, leaving 13 bases between them. The CDR3 totals 16 residues. The V gene's germline CDR1 is SGHKS and CDR2 YYEKEE (reference sequence). The CDR3 nucleotides read TGTGCCAGCAGCTTGGGGGTGGGAGGTCCCACAGATACGCAGTATTTT. Residues: CASSLGVGGPTDTQYF.

On this clonotype: A read error may be the cause here, since a much bigger clone is one base away. The CDR3 DNA follows: TGCAGCGGGATGGACTGTTTGAACACTGAAGCTTTCTTT. Amino acids: CSGMDCLNTEAFF. The chain is built from TRBV29-1 and TRBJ1-1; D gene uncertain. The V end was cut by 7 bases, the J end by 0 bases, with 12 bases between. CDR3 length equals 13 residues. Germline CDR1 SQVTM, CDR2 ANQGSEA.

This clonotype was recorded at least ten times. The rearrangement links TRBV18 to TRBJ2-1, with 7 positions matching TRBD1. The trim removed 5 bases at V and 3 bases at J, leaving 7 bases unmatched. This CDR3 contains 15 residues. Germline CDR1 KGHSH, CDR2 LQKENI. This CDR3 is CASSSWTGSYNEQFF. The CDR3 bases are TGTGCCAGCTCATCCTGGACAGGTAGCTACAATGAGCAGTTCTTC.

This clonotype has at least ten counts. This rearrangement joins TRBV30 to TRBJ2-2; D ambiguous. The CDR3 is made up of 11 amino acids. V lost 7 bases and J 3 bases, leaving 6 bases between the germline ends. CDR1 and CDR2 from the germline V gene are GTSNPN and SVGIG (reference sequence). The CDR3 is CAFRDTGELFF. The CDR3 coding sequence is TGTGCCTTCAGAGACACCGGGGAGCTGTTTTTT.

This clonotype was observed at least ten times. This chain connects TRBV27 to TRBJ2-7, with TRBD2 identical over 16 bases. Germline V gene sequence: CDR1 MNHEY, CDR2 SMNVEV (reference sequence). This CDR3 is 17 amino acids long. The V segment lost 4 bases and the J segment 5 bases; nucleotides outside the gene matches: 8. CDR3 DNA: TGTGCCAGCAGTTCCGGGACTAGCGGGAGGGAGTCCCACGAGCAGTACTTC. Translating it yields CASSSGTSGRESHEQYF.

As regards this clonotype: A single base is all that separates this from a far larger clone, so a read error is likely. V is TRBV11-3 and J is TRBJ2-1; D remains ambiguous. Germline V gene lookup returns CDR1 SGHNT and CDR2 YENEEA. The V end was cut by 2 bases, the J end by 0 bases, with 8 bases between. This CDR3 contains 15 residues. The CDR3 sequence is CASSLNGGSYNEQFF. CDR3 DNA: TGTGCCAGCAGCTTAAATGGCGGCTCCTACAATGAGCAGTTCTTC.

Many counts were recorded for this clonotype. J is TRBJ2-1 and V is TRBV20-1; 7 bases are a match to TRBD2. The CDR3 is 15 amino acids. Germline-derived CDR1 and CDR2 are DFQATT and SNEGSKA (reference sequence). J gave up 5 bases and V 0 bases, and 7 bases lay outside the gene matches. CDR3 nucleotides: TGCAGTGCTAGAGAGCGGCGGGAGTATGACAATGAGCAGTTCTTC. Encoded protein: CSARERREYDNEQFF.

This clonotype was seen ten or more times. The chain uses TRBV5-1 and TRBJ2-1; possible D gene TRBD2, 6 bases. With 4 bases removed from V and 5 bases from J, the gap between germline ends came to 10 bases. CDR3 size: 13 residues. The V gene's germline CDR1 is SGHRS and CDR2 YFSETQ. The CDR3 nucleotides read TGCGCCAGCAGCCCGGAGGGTCACAATGAGCAGTTCTTC. It encodes CASSPEGHNEQFF.

This clonotype was seen at least ten times. The chain couples TRBV5-5 to TRBJ2-7; TRBD2 aligns across 9 bases. Germline V gives CDR1 SGHKS, CDR2 YYEKEE (reference sequence). Trimming took 0 bases from V and 3 from J; bases not matched to a gene: 7. This CDR3 has 16 amino acids. CDR3 residues: CASSLVGVTSGYEQYF. As DNA, the CDR3 is TGTGCCAGCAGCTTGGTGGGGGTGACTAGCGGCTACGAGCAGTACTTC.

The chain joins TRBV7-9 to TRBJ1-1; D remains unclear. This CDR3 contains 14 residues. The germline V and J ends were trimmed by 4 bases and 1 base, with 10 bases remaining between them. Germline V gives CDR1 SEHNR, CDR2 FQNEAQ (reference sequence). The CDR3 bases are TGTGCCAGCAGCTCGCGGATGGAGAACACTGAAGCTTTCTTT. This sequence encodes CASSSRMENTEAFF.